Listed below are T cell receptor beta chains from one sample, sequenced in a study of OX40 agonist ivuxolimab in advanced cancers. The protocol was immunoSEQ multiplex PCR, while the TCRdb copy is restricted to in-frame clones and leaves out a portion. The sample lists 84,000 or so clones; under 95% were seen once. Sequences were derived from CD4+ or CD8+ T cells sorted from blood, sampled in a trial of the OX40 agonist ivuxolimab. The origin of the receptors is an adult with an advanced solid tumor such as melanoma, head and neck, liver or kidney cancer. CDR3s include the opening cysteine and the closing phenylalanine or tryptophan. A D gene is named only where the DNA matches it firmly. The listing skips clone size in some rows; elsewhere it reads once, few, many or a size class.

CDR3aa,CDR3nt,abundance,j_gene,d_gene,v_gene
CASSLTGTGAYEQYF,TGTGCCAGCAGTTTAACCGGGACAGGGGCCTACGAGCAGTACTTC,.,TRBJ2-7,TRBD1,TRBV28
CATSRGTGGASGANVLTF,TGTGCCACCAGCAGAGGGACAGGGGGCGCTTCGGGGGCCAACGTCCTGACTTTC,.,TRBJ2-6,TRBD1,TRBV15
CASSLEGNGNTEAFF,TGTGCCAGCAGCTTAGAAGGGAACGGGAACACTGAAGCTTTCTTT,once,TRBJ1-1,.,TRBV11-2
CATSRGSQASTGELFF,TGTGCCACCAGCAGAGGTTCCCAGGCAAGCACCGGGGAGCTGTTTTTT,.,TRBJ2-2,.,TRBV15
CASSVVGVSGSNYGYTF,TGTGCCAGCAGCGTAGTAGGTGTTTCAGGGAGTAACTATGGCTACACCTTC,.,TRBJ1-2,.,TRBV9
CASSFRQWGEKLFF,TGTGCCAGCAGCTTTCGCCAGTGGGGTGAAAAACTGTTTTTT,.,TRBJ1-4,.,TRBV7-8
CATSRGKGRGDYGYTF,TGTGCCACCAGCAGAGGGAAGGGCAGGGGCGACTATGGCTACACCTTC,few,TRBJ1-2,.,TRBV15
CASSRGLGDPSTDTQYF,TGTGCCAGCAGCCGGGGGCTCGGGGACCCTAGCACAGATACGCAGTATTTT,.,TRBJ2-3,.,TRBV4-2
CASSPDGYYGYTF,TGTGCCAGCAGCCCGGACGGGTACTATGGCTACACCTTC,.,TRBJ1-2,.,TRBV6-1
CASSSSWVGVGNTEAFF,TGTGCCAGCAGCTCCTCATGGGTAGGGGTAGGAAACACTGAAGCTTTCTTT,.,TRBJ1-1,.,TRBV7-2
CAWSVRGDWAFF,TGTGCCTGGAGTGTACGCGGGGACTGGGCTTTCTTT,few,TRBJ1-1,.,TRBV30
CASSPLSGLVKQYF,TGTGCCAGCAGCCCCCTCTCGGGACTAGTCAAGCAGTACTTC,.,TRBJ2-7,TRBD2,TRBV28
CASSRGGTGGCEQYF,TGTGCCAGCAGCCGAGGGGGGACAGGGGGATGCGAGCAGTACTTC,.,TRBJ2-7,TRBD1,TRBV6-5
CASSDSGTSQQYF,TGTGCCAGTAGTGACAGCGGGACTTCTCAGCAGTACTTC,once,TRBJ2-7,TRBD2,TRBV19
CASGQPNEQYF,TGTGCCAGTGGACAGCCAAACGAGCAGTACTTC,.,TRBJ2-7,.,TRBV19
CASSLGGTSSWETQYF,TGCGCCAGCAGCTTGGGGGGGACTAGCTCTTGGGAGACGCAGTATTTT,once,TRBJ2-3,TRBD2,TRBV5-1
CASSEQGANEKLFF,TGCGCCAGCAGCGAACAGGGAGCTAATGAAAAACTGTTTTTT,.,TRBJ1-4,.,TRBV5-1
CASTSLRDRVDTIYF,TGTGCCAGCACCTCCCTCCGGGACAGGGTAGACACCATATATTTT,.,TRBJ1-3,TRBD1,TRBV6-1
CASRLAGANNEQFF,TGTGCCAGCAGACTAGCGGGGGCCAACAATGAGCAGTTCTTC,.,TRBJ2-1,TRBD2,TRBV27
CASNPRQGPYEQYF,TGTGCCAGCAATCCGAGGCAGGGACCATACGAGCAGTACTTC,.,TRBJ2-7,.,TRBV2
CASSLRRGTGELFF,TGTGCCAGCAGTTTGCGGAGGGGAACCGGGGAGCTGTTTTTT,.,TRBJ2-2,.,TRBV28
CAGIIAGLAGETQYF,TGTGCCGGGATTATAGCGGGACTGGCAGGGGAGACCCAGTACTTC,once,TRBJ2-5,TRBD2,TRBV7-9
CASSVAGGSYNEQFF,TGTGCCAGCAGCGTAGCTGGGGGCTCCTACAATGAGCAGTTCTTC,.,TRBJ2-1,.,TRBV9
CASRRTPARSGTNNEQFF,TGTGCCTCCCGCCGGACGCCTGCTAGGAGCGGGACGAACAATGAGCAGTTCTTC,.,TRBJ2-1,TRBD2,TRBV7-3
CASSEEREAGNTIYF,TGTGCCAGCAGTGAAGAGAGAGAGGCTGGAAACACCATATATTTT,.,TRBJ1-3,.,TRBV2
CASSEGGGAYTGELFF,TGTGCCAGCAGCGAGGGCGGGGGGGCGTACACCGGGGAGCTGTTTTTT,.,TRBJ2-2,TRBD2,TRBV9
CASSKETPNQPQHF,TGTGCCAGTAGTAAGGAGACACCCAATCAGCCCCAGCATTTT,.,TRBJ1-5,.,TRBV19
CASSLGEQYF,TGTGCCAGCAGCTTAGGCGAGCAGTACTTC,.,TRBJ2-7,.,TRBV7-8
CSVDTYEGEQYF,TGCAGCGTTGACACCTACGAGGGCGAGCAGTACTTC,.,TRBJ2-7,.,TRBV29-1
CSADLADTQYF,TGCAGTGCCGACCTAGCAGATACGCAGTATTTT,.,TRBJ2-3,.,TRBV20-1